This T cell receptor (beta chain) was retrieved from a study of OX40 agonist ivuxolimab in advanced cancers. For the study at large: Patients assigned to dose escalation were diagnosed with hepatocellular carcinoma, melanoma, renal cell or head and neck cancer. Study-level findings and limits: Among the lowest peripheral clonal expansion occurred in 0.1-3.0 mg/kg partial responders.

Assay used: immunoSEQ multiplex PCR; TCRdb lists only in-frame clones, some missing. The repertoire holds 40,000 or so clones, with about four fifths as singletons. This clone has just one count. Antigen specificity is unknown. Germline loops: CDR1 MGHRA, CDR2 YSYEKL. The CDR3 totals 15 residues. The trim removed 1 base at V and 6 bases at J, leaving 4 bases unmatched. The sequence derives from an adult with an advanced solid tumor such as melanoma, head and neck, liver or kidney cancer. This material consisted of CD4+ or CD8+ T cells sorted from blood, taken in a trial of the OX40 agonist ivuxolimab. The rearrangement joins TRBV4-1 to TRBJ2-1; 9 bases align to TRBD2. The CDR3 loop reads CASSQGGGRANEQFF. The CDR3 DNA reads TGCGCCAGCAGCCAAGGGGGCGGGAGGGCCAATGAGCAGTTCTTC.